The 14 T cell receptor beta chains listed next were all sequenced from one sample in a study of human T cells and chemical hapten exposure. MiXCR, run by TCRdb on the RACE reads, gives a single entry per CDR3 protein. The repertoire holds more than 75,000 distinct CDR3 sequences, with roughly 10% as singletons. Time point meaning: patch test 2, 6 weeks after DPC sensitization. As to treatment: therapeutic diphenylcyclopropenone sensitization with weekly scalp DPC. The sequenced sample was whole blood, obtained in connection with sensitization to the hapten diphenylcyclopropenone (DPC). These receptor sequences come from a woman aged 25 to 39 with alopecia areata. Some clones in this sample may be carry-over from other donors' samples.

This clonotype was recorded at least ten times. The chain employs TRBV20-1 and TRBJ2-1, with 9 bases matching TRBD1. CDR3 size: 15 residues. Germline V gene sequence: CDR1 DFQATT, CDR2 SNEGSKA (reference sequence). After removal of 0 bases from V and 7 bases from J, the junction contained 7 bases not matched to a gene. CDR3 DNA: TGCAGTGCTAGAGACCGGACAGGGGTAGGGAATGAGCAGTTCTTC. It is translated as CSARDRTGVGNEQFF.

This clonotype was counted many times. The rearrangement uses TRBV6-2 or TRBV6-3 and TRBJ1-1; 8 bases map to TRBD1. Germline V gene data show CDR1 as MNHEY and CDR2 as SVGEGT. The CDR3 consists of 13 residues. The trim removed 6 bases at V and 4 bases at J, leaving 4 bases unmatched. The CDR3: CASRPTGGTEAFF. The CDR3 region has the DNA TGTGCCAGCAGGCCTACAGGGGGCACTGAAGCTTTCTTT.

A few counts support this clonotype. V gene TRBV7-2 combines with J gene TRBJ2-1; TRBD2 matches 10 bases. The germline CDR1 and CDR2 sequences are SGHTA and FQGNSA. This CDR3 has 16 residues. Trimming cost V 7 bases and J 1 base; bases outside gene matches: 7. CDR3 coding DNA: TGTGCCAGCACCGCGCGAGCGGGAGGGTCCTACAATGAGCAGTTCTTC. It specifies CASTARAGGSYNEQFF.

This clonotype was seen repeatedly, ten times or more. J is TRBJ2-7 and V is TRBV9; tentatively, D is TRBD1 (5 bases). The germline gives CDR1 SGDLS, CDR2 YYNGEE. This CDR3 is 12 amino acids long. Trimming stripped 0 bases from V and 9 bases from J, with 10 bases between. CDR3 coding DNA: TGTGCCAGCAGCGTAGGGTCAGGGCGGCAGTACTTC. It encodes CASSVGSGRQYF. Variable domain in full (rest from reference TRBV9 and TRBJ2-7): DSGVTQTPKHLITATGQRVTLRCSPRSGDLSVYWYQQSLDQGLQFLIQYYNGEERAKGNILERFSAQQFPDLHSELNLSSLELGDSALYFCASSVGSGRQYFGPGTRLTVT.

This clonotype has at least ten counts. The chain has TRBV7-2 and TRBJ2-2, with no clear D. This CDR3 region has 15 residues. The germline V gene encodes CDR1 SGHTA and CDR2 FQGNSA. Trimming pared 5 bases from V and 1 base from J, leaving 11 bases between. CDR3 region: CASSPKAVNTGELFF. CDR3 in DNA: TGTGCCAGCAGCCCGAAGGCAGTGAACACCGGGGAGCTGTTTTTT.

At least ten counts were recorded for this clonotype. J is TRBJ1-6 and V is TRBV20-1, with TRBD1 as a possible D gene (5 bases). CDR3 length: 13 residues. V was cut by 2 bases and J by 9 bases, with 11 bases left in between. Per germline, CDR1 DFQATT and CDR2 SNEGSKA (reference sequence). CDR3 nucleotides: TGCAGTGCTAGAATGGGGCAGGGTTCACCCCTCCACTTT. Encoded protein: CSARMGQGSPLHF.

The V and J genes are TRBV14 and TRBJ1-2, with 7 bases lining up with TRBD1. V shed 2 bases, J shed 7 bases, and the junction held 13 bases outside the gene matches. The CDR3 is 16 amino acids. CDR1 is SGHDN and CDR2 is FVKESK in the germline V gene. CDR3 loop: CASSQSGLQYRGGYTF. In DNA form, the CDR3 reads TGTGCCAGCAGCCAATCCGGTCTTCAATACAGGGGTGGCTACACCTTC.

At least ten counts were recorded for this clonotype. The rearrangement uses TRBV7-2 and TRBJ2-7; TRBD2 matches at 9 bases. CDR1 is SGHTA and CDR2 is FQGNSA in the germline V gene. This CDR3 comprises 14 residues. Trimming cost V 2 bases and J 7 bases; bases outside gene matches: 6. This CDR3 is CASSLFSGRGEQYF. Written as DNA, the CDR3 is TGTGCCAGCAGCTTATTTAGCGGGAGAGGGGAGCAGTACTTC. The full variable domain, rest sourced from reference TRBV7-2 and TRBJ2-7, is GAGVSQSPSNKVTEKGKDVELRCDPISGHTALYWYRQSLGQGLEFLIYFQGNSAPDKSGLPSDRFSAERTGGSVSTLTIQRTQQEDSAVYLCASSLFSGRGEQYFGPGTRLTVT.

This clonotype was recorded many times. The chain employs TRBV2 and TRBJ2-1; maybe TRBD2 (6 bases). The CDR3 sequence is 14 residues long. Germline CDR1 is SNHLY and CDR2 is FYNNEI. The V end lost 6 bases, the J end lost 9 bases, and 18 bases lay between the germline ends. DNA for the CDR3: TGTGCCAGCAGGGGGGACCACGGAGGGGTTGAGCAGTTCTTC. Encoded protein: CASRGDHGGVEQFF.

This clonotype was observed at least ten times. The chain carries TRBV11-2 and TRBJ2-1, with D tentatively TRBD2 (5 bases). Germline CDR1 is SGHAT and CDR2 is FQNNGV. V was cut by 5 bases and J by 9 bases, with 8 bases left in between. The CDR3 has 11 residues. The CDR3 DNA follows: TGTGCCAGCAGCCTAGCTGTTGAGCAGTTCTTC. Protein product: CASSLAVEQFF.

This clonotype has a count of ten or more. The chain has TRBV29-1 and TRBJ1-2; possible D gene TRBD1, 6 bases. This CDR3 is 13 amino acids long. V was shortened by 0 bases and J by 4 bases, with 9 bases between the two germline ends. From germline, CDR1 is SQVTM and CDR2 ANQGSEA. The CDR3 loop is CSVEDRGSYGYTF. The CDR3 DNA sequence: TGCAGCGTTGAAGATAGGGGGAGCTATGGCTACACCTTC.

The chain joins TRBV7-9 to TRBJ1-3; D not resolved. V lost 7 bases and J 2 bases, leaving 9 bases between the germline ends. The germline V gene encodes CDR1 SEHNR and CDR2 FQNEAQ (reference sequence). The CDR3 contains 13 residues. Here the CDR3 reads CASTREAGNTIYF. CDR3 sequence (DNA): TGTGCCAGCACAAGAGAAGCTGGAAACACCATATATTTT.

The sample holds many counts of this clonotype. V gene TRBV14 combines with J gene TRBJ1-6; D not resolved. Per germline, CDR1 SGHDN and CDR2 FVKESK. The V end lost 1 base, the J end lost 4 bases, and 11 bases lay between the germline ends. The CDR3 is made up of 16 amino acids. The CDR3 DNA reads as TGTGCCAGCAGCCAAGCCGGAAGAAGGTATAATTCACCCCTCCACTTT. Translation: CASSQAGRRYNSPLHF.

This clonotype has at least ten counts. The rearrangement uses TRBV20-1 and TRBJ1-1; the D is unclear. Looked up from germline, CDR1 is DFQATT and CDR2 is SNEGSKA (reference sequence). V lost 2 bases and J lost 7, with 11 bases in between. The CDR3 length is 12 residues. The CDR3 region has the DNA TGCAGTGCTAGATTGGGGAATTATGAAGCTTTCTTT. Residues: CSARLGNYEAFF.